This entry lists 27 T cell receptor beta chains sequenced from one sample in a study of cytomegalovirus exposure and HLA in healthy donors. The PCR contained 60 Vbeta and 13 Jbeta primers. Clones were read by immunoSEQ multiplex PCR, and TCRdb kept only the in-frame ones, dropping some. The sample carries approximately 120,000 clones, around 84% recorded once. Input material: PBMCs. These receptors were obtained from a man aged 18 to 29 in good health and CMV-seronegative.

Comment on this clone: Other nucleotide sequences in the sample specify the same CDR3. The rearrangement joins TRBV5-6 to TRBJ2-7, with TRBD1 matching over 10 bases. The CDR3 length is 14 residues. The trim removed 3 bases at V and 0 bases at J, leaving 0 bases unmatched. Germline V gives CDR1 SGHDT, CDR2 YYEEEE. CDR3: CASSWDRGSYEQYF. The CDR3 bases are TGTGCCAGCAGCTGGGACAGGGGCTCCTACGAGCAGTACTTC.

The chain carries TRBV19 and TRBJ1-6, with a possible D match to TRBD1 (6 bases). The CDR3 consists of 14 residues. Trimming took off 0 bases at V and 9 bases at J, with 9 bases between the two ends. Germline V lookup: CDR1 LNHDA, CDR2 SQIVND (reference sequence). The CDR3 protein is CASSIETGSSPLHF. DNA of the CDR3: TGTGCCAGTAGTATAGAAACAGGGAGTTCACCCCTCCACTTT.

V usage is TRBV5-4 and J usage is TRBJ2-3, with 7 bases lining up with TRBD2. Germline V gene sequence: CDR1 SGHNT, CDR2 YYREEE (reference sequence). This CDR3 is built from 16 residues. V dropped 0 bases and J dropped 0; count of bases not matched to a gene: 4. This CDR3 is CASSLGLAVSTDTQYF. The CDR3 DNA is TGTGCCAGCAGCTTGGGGCTAGCGGTAAGCACAGATACGCAGTATTTT.

This clone was observed a single time. The V call is TRBV11-2, the J call TRBJ2-3; TRBD2 aligns across 12 bases. Germline V CDR1 and CDR2: SGHAT, FQNNGV. This CDR3 has 15 residues. Trimming removed 6 bases from V and 6 bases from J; junction bases left unmatched: 7. CDR3 nucleotide sequence: TGTGCCAGCAGGAACCTAGCGGGGGGGTCCGATACGCAGTATTTT. Its protein product is CASRNLAGGSDTQYF.

The chain carries TRBV5-4 and TRBJ1-2; the D gene is possibly TRBD1 (6 bases). The CDR3 is made up of 16 amino acids. V lost 1 base to trimming and J lost 6 bases, with 19 bases between them. Germline V gene data show CDR1 as SGHNT and CDR2 as YYREEE (reference sequence). This CDR3 is CASSLTPDSLTNGYTF. CDR3 nucleotide sequence: TGTGCCAGCAGCTTGACGCCGGACAGTTTAACGAATGGCTACACCTTC.

Concerning this clone: Relative to the germline gene, one junction end is altered; a read error may explain this. The V gene is TRBV7-9, the J gene TRBJ2-5; 8 nucleotides align to TRBD1. In germline, CDR1 is SEHNR, CDR2 FQNEAQ (reference sequence). The CDR3 contains 15 residues. CDR3 protein: CSSSSWTGRQETQYF. The CDR3 DNA sequence: TGTTCCAGCAGCTCGTGGACAGGGAGGCAAGAGACCCAGTACTTC.

V usage is TRBV7-8 and J usage is TRBJ1-2, with D perhaps TRBD1 (5 bases). This CDR3 comprises 14 residues. CDR1 and CDR2 from the germline V gene are SGHVS and FQNEAQ. Trimming stripped 0 bases from V and 4 bases from J, with 9 bases between. The CDR3 sequence: CASSLAGVGYGYTF. The CDR3, as DNA: TGTGCCAGCAGCTTAGCAGGGGTCGGCTATGGCTACACCTTC.

The V call is TRBV6-1, the J call TRBJ2-3; 7 bases are a match to TRBD2. CDR3 length equals 14 residues. Trimming cost V 6 bases and J 2 bases; bases outside gene matches: 5. Germline lookup yields CDR1 MNHNS and CDR2 SASEGT. The CDR3 reads CASRALAATDTQYF. CDR3 bases: TGTGCCAGCAGGGCTCTAGCGGCCACAGATACGCAGTATTTT.

The chain is built from TRBV5-6 and TRBJ1-2; 8 bases align to TRBD1. CDR3 length equals 14 residues. The J segment lost 3 bases and the V segment lost 2 bases, leaving 3 bases of the junction unmatched. Germline CDR1 and CDR2: SGHDT and YYEEEE. The CDR3 nucleotides are TGTGCCAGCAGCTTAGCAGGGGGCGACTATGGCTACACCTTC. It encodes CASSLAGGDYGYTF.

The J gene is TRBJ2-2, the V gene TRBV9; 9 nucleotides line up with TRBD1. The ends lost 4 bases at V and 0 bases at J; junction bases unmatched: 7. The CDR3 length is 17 residues. CDR1 and CDR2 (germline): SGDLS, YYNGEE. The CDR3 reads CASSTSGQGTNTGELFF. The CDR3, as DNA: TGTGCCAGCAGCACAAGTGGACAGGGGACGAACACCGGGGAGCTGTTTTTT.

The chain uses TRBV11-2 and TRBJ2-2, with a tentative D call TRBD2 (5 bases). Trimming removed 3 bases at V and 4 bases at J, with 6 bases between. The germline V gene has CDR1 SGHAT and CDR2 FQNNGV. This CDR3 is 13 amino acids long. For the CDR3, the DNA is TGTGCCAGCAGCTTTCGGGGCACCGGGGAGCTGTTTTTT. Encoded protein: CASSFRGTGELFF.

This chain links TRBV19 with TRBJ2-1; 12 bases fit TRBD2. V lost 2 bases to trimming and J lost 1 base; unmatched junction nucleotides: 0. Germline V gene data show CDR1 as LNHDA and CDR2 as SQIVND (reference sequence). The CDR3 covers 16 residues. CDR3: CASSITSGGSYNEQFF. Here the CDR3 DNA reads TGTGCCAGTAGTATAACTAGCGGGGGGTCCTACAATGAGCAGTTCTTC.

The rearrangement joins TRBV11-2 to TRBJ2-7; 8 bases agree with TRBD1. The CDR3 totals 13 residues. The ends lost 3 bases at V and 7 bases at J; junction bases unmatched: 5. CDR1 and CDR2 (germline): SGHAT, FQNNGV. The DNA of the CDR3 is TGTGCCAGCAGCTTTATCAGGGGGCATGAGCAGTACTTC. Its protein product is CASSFIRGHEQYF.

This clone was seen only a few times. The J gene is TRBJ1-5, the V gene TRBV5-5; a weak D match, TRBD1 (6 bases). Germline V gives CDR1 SGHKS, CDR2 YYEKEE (reference sequence). The CDR3 consists of 16 residues. V dropped 0 bases and J dropped 2 bases, with 12 bases sitting between them. The DNA of the CDR3 is TGTGCCAGCAGCTTGGGGGGGGCGGGGGGCAATCAGCCCCAGCATTTT. Translation: CASSLGGAGGNQPQHF.

This chain uses TRBV6-6 with TRBJ2-5; 9 bases are a match to TRBD1. TRBJ2-7 explains the end of the DNA better; the J call may be wrong. This CDR3 region has 16 residues. Germline V gene lookup returns CDR1 MNHNY and CDR2 SVGAGI (reference sequence). The CDR3 coding sequence is TGTGCCAGCAGTTACTACTTACAGGGGGCAGGAGACGAGCAGTACTTC. It codes for CASSYYLQGAGDEQYF.

This chain uses TRBV7-6 with TRBJ1-1; D ambiguous. This CDR3 comprises 12 residues. The germline CDR1 and CDR2 sequences are SGHVS and FNYEAQ. Trimming took 2 bases from V and 5 from J, leaving 6 bases between them. CDR3 coding DNA: TGTGCCAGCAGCTTAACGGGGACTGAAGCTTTCTTT. Translated, it gives CASSLTGTEAFF.

This clone was seen only once. The chain employs TRBV6-5 and TRBJ1-1; 9 bases map to TRBD1. Trimming took 8 bases from V and 9 from J; bases not matched to a gene: 16. Germline lookup yields CDR1 MNHEY and CDR2 SVGAGI. The CDR3 extends over 15 amino acids. This chain's CDR3 is CASPLPPDRGNKAFF. As DNA, the CDR3 is TGTGCCAGCCCACTACCACCCGACAGGGGGAATAAAGCTTTCTTT.

The chain links TRBV2 to TRBJ1-1; TRBD1 might be the D (6 bases). CDR1 SNHLY and CDR2 FYNNEI come from the germline V gene. V was pared by 5 bases and J by 6 bases, with 13 bases between. This CDR3 has 13 residues. The CDR3: CASSPWGQAEAFF. The DNA for the CDR3 is TGTGCCAGCAGTCCATGGGGGCAGGCTGAAGCTTTCTTT.

This rearrangement joins TRBV11-2 to TRBJ1-2; D is unclear. V was shortened by 0 bases and J by 7 bases, with 12 bases between the two germline ends. Germline CDR1 and CDR2: SGHAT and FQNNGV. This CDR3 contains 14 residues. The CDR3 loop reads CASSLDNSVGGYTF. CDR3 DNA: TGTGCCAGCAGCTTAGATAACAGTGTAGGTGGCTACACCTTC.

This chain connects TRBV18 to TRBJ2-5; perhaps TRBD1 as D (5 bases). This CDR3 contains 13 residues. V was cut by 6 bases and J by 5 bases, with 13 bases left in between. Germline CDR1 KGHSH, CDR2 LQKENI. The CDR3 sequence: CASSGHLGETQYF. As DNA, the CDR3 is TGTGCCAGCTCGGGGCACCTGGGGGAGACCCAGTACTTC.

The chain recombines TRBV7-9 with TRBJ1-4; 9 positions match TRBD1. The length of the CDR3 is 17 residues. With V trimmed by 5 bases and J by 1 base, 8 bases remained unmatched. Germline-derived CDR1 and CDR2 are SEHNR and FQNEAQ (reference sequence). The CDR3 protein is CASSPGTGIGTNEKLFF. DNA for the CDR3: TGTGCCAGCAGCCCCGGGACAGGGATCGGAACTAATGAAAAACTGTTTTTT.

The chain couples TRBV7-9 to TRBJ1-2; 8 bases align to TRBD1. The CDR3 runs 14 residues. Germline trimming cut 6 bases from V and 8 bases from J; bases unmatched to any gene: 11. Germline V gives CDR1 SEHNR, CDR2 FQNEAQ (reference sequence). CDR3 sequence reads: CASSRTGPGGGYTF. The CDR3 DNA reads TGTGCCAGCAGTCGGACAGGGCCCGGGGGAGGCTACACCTTC.

This clone has just one count. This rearrangement joins TRBV5-1 to TRBJ1-2; D perhaps matches TRBD1 (6 bases). Trimming took off 0 bases at V and 3 bases at J, with 12 bases between the two ends. The CDR3 sequence is 15 residues long. Germline V gene data show CDR1 as SGHRS and CDR2 as YFSETQ. The CDR3 DNA reads TGCGCCAGCAGCTTGGTAGGGGGGGAAGACTATGGCTACACCTTC. Its translation: CASSLVGGEDYGYTF. The full variable domain, rest sourced from reference TRBV5-1 and TRBJ1-2, is KAGVTQTPRYLIKTRGQQVTLSCSPISGHRSVSWYQQTPGQGLQFLFEYFSETQRNKGNFPGRFSGRQFSNSRSEMNVSTLELGDSALYLCASSLVGGEDYGYTFGSGTRLTVV.

The chain recombines TRBV5-1 with TRBJ1-6; D is perhaps TRBD1 (6 bases). Germline V gene data show CDR1 as SGHRS and CDR2 as YFSETQ. CDR3 length: 15 amino acids. Deletions cut 3 bases from V and 3 bases from J, with 10 bases between. The CDR3 is CASSSAGDYNSPLHF. CDR3 nucleotide sequence: TGCGCCAGCAGCTCGGCAGGGGACTATAATTCACCCCTCCACTTT.

The chain uses TRBV7-9 and TRBJ1-2; tentatively, D is TRBD1 (6 bases). The CDR3 is made up of 13 amino acids. Germline loops: CDR1 SEHNR, CDR2 FQNEAQ (reference sequence). V was cut by 4 bases and J by 8 bases, with 14 bases left in between. This CDR3 is CASSSTGNSGYTF. In DNA, the CDR3 is TGTGCCAGCAGCTCGACAGGAAATAGCGGCTACACCTTC.

This clone came up once. This sequence joins TRBV27 and TRBJ1-2; 8 positions match TRBD1. J lost 0 bases, V lost 5 bases, and 5 bases had no gene match. Germline-derived CDR1 and CDR2 are MNHEY and SMNVEV (reference sequence). The CDR3 totals 15 residues. The CDR3 sequence: CASSQGTGANYGYTF. DNA for the CDR3: TGTGCCAGCAGTCAAGGGACAGGAGCTAACTATGGCTACACCTTC.

V and J are TRBV7-8 and TRBJ1-3; 9 bases align to TRBD1. The CDR3 length is 14 residues. Unmatched junction bases numbered 7, after V lost 4 bases and J lost 9 bases. The germline V gene encodes CDR1 SGHVS and CDR2 FQNEAQ. The DNA of the CDR3 is TGTGCCAGCAGCTCAGGACAGGGGAAGGTCACCATATATTTT. As protein: CASSSGQGKVTIYF.